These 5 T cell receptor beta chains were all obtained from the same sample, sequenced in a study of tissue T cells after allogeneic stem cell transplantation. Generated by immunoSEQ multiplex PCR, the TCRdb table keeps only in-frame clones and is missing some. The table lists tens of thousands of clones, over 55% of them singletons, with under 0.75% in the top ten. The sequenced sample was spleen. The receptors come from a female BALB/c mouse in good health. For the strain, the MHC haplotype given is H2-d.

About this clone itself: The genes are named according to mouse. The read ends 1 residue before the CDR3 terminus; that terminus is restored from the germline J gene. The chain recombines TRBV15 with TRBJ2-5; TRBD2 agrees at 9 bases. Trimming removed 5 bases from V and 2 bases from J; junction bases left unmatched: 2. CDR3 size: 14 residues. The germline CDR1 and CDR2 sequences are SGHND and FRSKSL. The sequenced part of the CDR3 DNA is TGTGCCAGCAGTCGGGACTGGGCCCAAGACACCCAGTAC. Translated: CASSRDWAQDTQY. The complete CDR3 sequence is CASSRDWAQDTQYF.

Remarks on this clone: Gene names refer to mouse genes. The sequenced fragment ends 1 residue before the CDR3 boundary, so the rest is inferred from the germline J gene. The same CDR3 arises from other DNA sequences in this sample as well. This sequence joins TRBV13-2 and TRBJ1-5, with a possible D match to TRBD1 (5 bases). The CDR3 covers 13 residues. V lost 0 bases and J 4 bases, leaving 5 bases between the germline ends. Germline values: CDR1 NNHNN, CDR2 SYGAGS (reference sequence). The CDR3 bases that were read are TGTGCCAGCGGTGATGGGACAAACCAGGCTCCGCTT. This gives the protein CASGDGTNQAPL. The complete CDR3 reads CASGDGTNQAPLF.

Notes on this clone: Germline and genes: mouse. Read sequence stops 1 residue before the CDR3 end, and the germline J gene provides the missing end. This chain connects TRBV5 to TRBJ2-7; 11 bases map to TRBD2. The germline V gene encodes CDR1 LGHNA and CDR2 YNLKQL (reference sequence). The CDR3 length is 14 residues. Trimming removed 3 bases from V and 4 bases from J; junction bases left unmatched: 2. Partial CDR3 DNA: TGTGCCAGCAGCCACCGGGACTGGGGGTATGAACAGTAC. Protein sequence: CASSHRDWGYEQY. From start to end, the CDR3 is CASSHRDWGYEQYF.

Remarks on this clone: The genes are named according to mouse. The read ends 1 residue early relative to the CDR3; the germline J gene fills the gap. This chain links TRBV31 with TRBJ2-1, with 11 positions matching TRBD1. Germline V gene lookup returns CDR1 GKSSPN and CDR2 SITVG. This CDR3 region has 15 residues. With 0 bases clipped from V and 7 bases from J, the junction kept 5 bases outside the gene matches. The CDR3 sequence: CAWSLLDRGRAEQFF. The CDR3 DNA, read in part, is TGTGCCTGGAGTCTTTTGGACAGGGGGCGAGCTGAGCAGTTC.

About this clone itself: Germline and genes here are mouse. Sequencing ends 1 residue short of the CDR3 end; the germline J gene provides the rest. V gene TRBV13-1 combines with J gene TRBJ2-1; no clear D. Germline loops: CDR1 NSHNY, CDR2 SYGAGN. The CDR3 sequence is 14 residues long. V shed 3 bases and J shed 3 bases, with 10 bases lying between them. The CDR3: CASSGPGLYAEQFF. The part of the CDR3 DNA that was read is TGTGCCAGCAGTGGTCCGGGCCTCTATGCTGAGCAGTTC.